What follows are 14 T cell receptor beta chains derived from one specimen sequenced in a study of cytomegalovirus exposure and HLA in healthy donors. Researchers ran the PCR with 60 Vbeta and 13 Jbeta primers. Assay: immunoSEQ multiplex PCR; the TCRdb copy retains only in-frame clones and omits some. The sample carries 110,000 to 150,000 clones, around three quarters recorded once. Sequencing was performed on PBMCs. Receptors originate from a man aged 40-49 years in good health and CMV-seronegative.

The CDR3 here is CAWSSGLAGETQYF. DNA of the CDR3: TGTGCCTGGAGTTCAGGACTAGCGGGAGAGACCCAGTACTTC. The chain recombines TRBV30 with TRBJ2-5; 11 bases map to TRBD2. The germline gives CDR1 GTSNPN, CDR2 SVGIG (reference sequence). This CDR3 spans 14 amino acids. Germline trimming cut 2 bases from V and 4 bases from J; bases unmatched to any gene: 3.

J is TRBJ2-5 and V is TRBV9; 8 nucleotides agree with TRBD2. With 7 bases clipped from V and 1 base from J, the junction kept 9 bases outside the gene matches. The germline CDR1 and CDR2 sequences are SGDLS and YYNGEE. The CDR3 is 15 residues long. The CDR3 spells CASARRGEIQETQYF. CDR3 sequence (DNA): TGTGCCAGCGCACGGCGGGGGGAAATCCAAGAGACCCAGTACTTC.

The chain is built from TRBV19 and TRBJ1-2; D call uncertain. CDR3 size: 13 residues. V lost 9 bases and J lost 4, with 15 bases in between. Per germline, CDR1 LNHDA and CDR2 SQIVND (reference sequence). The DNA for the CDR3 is TGTGCCAGCGCGGGCCCGGACCCCTATGGCTACACCTTC. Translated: CASAGPDPYGYTF.

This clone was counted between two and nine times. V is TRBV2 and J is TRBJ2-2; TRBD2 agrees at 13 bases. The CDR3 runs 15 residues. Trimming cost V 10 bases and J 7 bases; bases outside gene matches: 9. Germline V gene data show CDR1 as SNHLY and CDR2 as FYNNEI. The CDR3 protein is CATSGTSGAVGELFF. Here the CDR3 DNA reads TGTGCCACCTCCGGGACTAGCGGGGCGGTCGGGGAGCTGTTTTTT.

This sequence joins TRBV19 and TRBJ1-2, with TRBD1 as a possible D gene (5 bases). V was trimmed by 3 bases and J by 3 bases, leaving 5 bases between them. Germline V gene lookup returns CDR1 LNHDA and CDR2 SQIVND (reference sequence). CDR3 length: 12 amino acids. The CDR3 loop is CASSMTDYGYTF. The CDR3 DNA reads TGTGCCAGTAGTATGACAGACTATGGCTACACCTTC.

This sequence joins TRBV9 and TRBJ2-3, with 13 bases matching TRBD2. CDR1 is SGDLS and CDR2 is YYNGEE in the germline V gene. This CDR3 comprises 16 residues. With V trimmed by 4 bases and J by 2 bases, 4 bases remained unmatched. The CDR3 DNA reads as TGTGCCAGCAGCCTGGGACTAGCGGGGATCACAGATACGCAGTATTTT. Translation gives CASSLGLAGITDTQYF.

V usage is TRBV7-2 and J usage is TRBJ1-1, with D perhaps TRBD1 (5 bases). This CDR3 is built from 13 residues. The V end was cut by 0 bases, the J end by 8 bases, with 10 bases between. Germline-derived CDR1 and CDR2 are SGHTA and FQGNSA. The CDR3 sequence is CASSLAPGLEAFF. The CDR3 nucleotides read TGTGCCAGCAGCTTAGCCCCAGGGTTGGAAGCTTTCTTT. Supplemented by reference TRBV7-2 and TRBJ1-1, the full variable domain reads GAGVSQSPSNKVTEKGKDVELRCDPISGHTALYWYRQSLGQGLEFLIYFQGNSAPDKSGLPSDRFSAERTGGSVSTLTIQRTQQEDSAVYLCASSLAPGLEAFFGQGTRLTVV.

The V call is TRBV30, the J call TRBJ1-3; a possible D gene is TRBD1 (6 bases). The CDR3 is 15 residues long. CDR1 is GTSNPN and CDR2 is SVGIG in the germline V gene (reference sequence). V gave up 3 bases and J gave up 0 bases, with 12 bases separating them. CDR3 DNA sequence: TGTGCCTGGAGGGAAACAGGGCACTCTGGAAACACCATATATTTT. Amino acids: CAWRETGHSGNTIYF.

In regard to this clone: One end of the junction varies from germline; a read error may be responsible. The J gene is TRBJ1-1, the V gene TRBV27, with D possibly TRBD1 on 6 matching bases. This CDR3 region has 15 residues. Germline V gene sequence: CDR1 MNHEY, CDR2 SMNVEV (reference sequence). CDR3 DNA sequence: TGTGCCAGCAGTTTAGTCAGGGGTGGGAACACTGAAGCCTTCTTT. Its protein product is CASSLVRGGNTEAFF.

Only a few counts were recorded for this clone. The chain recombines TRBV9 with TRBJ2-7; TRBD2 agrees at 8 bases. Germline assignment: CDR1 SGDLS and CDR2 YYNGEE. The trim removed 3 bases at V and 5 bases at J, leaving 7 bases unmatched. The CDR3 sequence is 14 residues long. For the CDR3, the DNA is TGTGCCAGCAGCGCCCGGGAGGGAAAAAACGAGCAGTACTTC. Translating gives CASSAREGKNEQYF. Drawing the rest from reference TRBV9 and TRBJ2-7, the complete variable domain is DSGVTQTPKHLITATGQRVTLRCSPRSGDLSVYWYQQSLDQGLQFLIQYYNGEERAKGNILERFSAQQFPDLHSELNLSSLELGDSALYFCASSAREGKNEQYFGPGTRLTVT.

In DNA, the CDR3 is TGCGCCAGCAGGGGGACTAGCGGGGGGGCAGGACGAGAGACCCAGTACTTC. It translates to CASRGTSGGAGRETQYF. V usage is TRBV5-1 and J usage is TRBJ2-5, with 16 bases lining up with TRBD2. V lost 5 bases and J lost 4; bases outside the gene matches: 8. CDR3 length: 17 amino acids. Germline lookup yields CDR1 SGHRS and CDR2 YFSETQ.

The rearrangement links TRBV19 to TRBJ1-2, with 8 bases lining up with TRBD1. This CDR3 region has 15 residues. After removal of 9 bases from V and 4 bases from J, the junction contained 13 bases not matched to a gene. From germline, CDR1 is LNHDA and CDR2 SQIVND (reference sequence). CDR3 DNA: TGTGCCAGCAGAGATACCAGGGGGCAGGCCTATGGCTACACCTTC. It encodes CASRDTRGQAYGYTF.

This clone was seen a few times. CDR3 sequence: CASRAPMSGSEQFF. The CDR3, as DNA: TGTGCCAGCAGAGCACCTATGTCGGGGAGTGAGCAGTTCTTC. J is TRBJ2-1 and V is TRBV2, with D possibly matching TRBD2 (5 bases). Germline V gene sequence: CDR1 SNHLY, CDR2 FYNNEI. V shed 6 bases and J shed 9 bases, with 18 bases lying between them. The CDR3 is made up of 14 amino acids.

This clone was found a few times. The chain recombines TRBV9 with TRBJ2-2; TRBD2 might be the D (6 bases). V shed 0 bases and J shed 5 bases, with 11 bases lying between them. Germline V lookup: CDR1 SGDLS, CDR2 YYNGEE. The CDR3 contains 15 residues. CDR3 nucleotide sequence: TGTGCCAGCAGCGTAGGCGCGGGAAGGACCGGGGAGCTGTTTTTT. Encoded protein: CASSVGAGRTGELFF.